The source of this TCR beta chain is a study of blood T cell repertoires in COVID-19. Study summary: Whether acute or convalescent, the COVID-19 samples came from the United States, Italy and Spain. PBMCs, B-cell-depleted T cells, or T cells were the source of the cDNA or gDNA that made up the material.

A single count supports this clone. As handled by the study authors: Researchers report that nucleated cell counts were estimated from reference gene primer amplification. The protocol was immunoSEQ multiplex PCR, while the TCRdb copy is restricted to in-frame clones and leaves out a portion. That table supplies the V and J calls and clone size; D and trimming were determined from the DNA. The sample contains roughly 170,000 clones, about 83% of which appear only once. During active infection, Seattle patients enrolled and were then monitored through disease. The source of this sequence is a woman aged 70 to 79 with COVID-19, enrolled during active disease. Material for sequencing was peripheral blood.

The CDR3 protein is CASSFPVNNSPLHF. The CDR3 DNA reads as TGTGCCAGCAGTTTCCCCGTAAATAATTCACCCCTCCACTTT. The gene calls are TRBV28 and TRBJ1-6; D ambiguous. CDR1 is MDHEN, CDR2 SYDVKM, per germline. The V and J ends lost 3 bases and 5 bases respectively, with 8 bases between them. This CDR3 has 14 residues.